These 16 T cell receptor beta chains came from one sample sequenced in a study of T-cell reconstitution after alpha-beta-depleted transplantation in children. For TCRbeta, the library was prepared with unique molecular identifiers. TCRdb re-derived calls from the PCR reads in MiXCR, one entry per CDR3 protein. The sample has some 200,000 distinct CDR3 sequences, approximately 8% seen once. Material: PBMCs, mostly from graft donor cells, obtained 360 days after TCRalphabeta/CD19-depleted stem cell transplant. The receptors originated from a male patient between 2 and 10 years old who had a stem cell transplant for acute myeloid leukemia, so the T cells may come from the graft donor.

This clonotype has a count of ten or more. The chain recombines TRBV27 with TRBJ2-5, with 9 nucleotides matching TRBD1. Germline V CDR1 and CDR2: MNHEY, SMNVEV (reference sequence). CDR3 length: 15 residues. V lost 5 bases, J lost 2 bases, and 6 bases stayed unmatched. The CDR3 spells CASSLGQGYQETQYF. For the CDR3, the DNA is TGTGCCAGCAGTCTAGGACAGGGGTATCAAGAGACCCAGTACTTC.

This clonotype was counted a few times. This rearrangement joins TRBV12-3 or TRBV12-4 to TRBJ2-4; D not certain. Trimming shortened V by 2 bases and J by 15 bases, and 14 bases separated the two germline ends. The CDR3 runs 12 residues. The CDR3 sequence: CASSLLEKRRYF. Written as DNA, the CDR3 is TGTGCCAGCAGTTTACTTGAGAAAAGGAGGTACTTC.

This clonotype was seen at least ten times. This chain's CDR3 is CASSPGRVLGEKLFF. The CDR3 DNA reads TGTGCCAGCAGTCCAGGTCGTGTTTTGGGTGAAAAACTGTTTTTT. The genes are TRBV12-3 or TRBV12-4 and TRBJ1-4; D call uncertain. The CDR3 has 15 residues. With 5 bases removed from V and 7 bases from J, the gap between germline ends came to 17 bases.

This clonotype was detected only a few times. J is TRBJ2-3 and V is TRBV10-3; 9 positions match TRBD1. The CDR3 is 13 residues long. Per germline, CDR1 ENHRY and CDR2 SYGVKD. The J segment lost 4 bases and the V segment lost 6 bases, leaving 2 bases of the junction unmatched. The CDR3 loop is CAIRTGGADTQYF. In DNA, the CDR3 is TGTGCCATCAGAACAGGGGGCGCAGATACGCAGTATTTT.

This clonotype was recorded many times. The V call is TRBV7-2, the J call TRBJ1-3; D is unclear. The length of the CDR3 is 17 residues. Trimming cost V 1 base and J 3 bases, with 16 bases left between them. Germline V CDR1 and CDR2: SGHTA, FQGNSA. The DNA of the CDR3 is TGTGCCAGCAGCTTAGTGGGCTCGAGGGCGGTTGGAAACACCATATATTTT. Its translation is CASSLVGSRAVGNTIYF.

The rearrangement uses TRBV5-1 and TRBJ2-6; TRBD2 matches at 8 bases. After removal of 0 bases from V and 0 bases from J, the junction contained 5 bases not matched to a gene. The germline gives CDR1 SGHRS, CDR2 YFSETQ. The CDR3 is 18 residues long. The CDR3 loop is CASSLVLAEISGANVLTF. The CDR3 DNA reads TGCGCCAGCAGCTTGGTACTAGCGGAGATCTCTGGGGCCAACGTCCTGACTTTC.

The rearrangement links TRBV20-1 to TRBJ2-7, with unresolved D. The CDR3 length is 11 residues. The V end lost 4 bases, the J end lost 6 bases, and 10 bases lay between the germline ends. Germline lookup yields CDR1 DFQATT and CDR2 SNEGSKA (reference sequence). The CDR3: CSAKSYTEQYF. CDR3 nucleotides: TGCAGTGCTAAATCCTACACCGAGCAGTACTTC.

The genes are TRBV7-2 and TRBJ2-4; TRBD2 matches 7 bases. J was trimmed by 3 bases and V by 5 bases; bases with no gene match: 10. This CDR3 has 16 amino acids. CDR1 is SGHTA and CDR2 is FQGNSA in the germline V gene. CDR3 sequence reads: CASSPKLVAGKNIQYF. DNA of the CDR3: TGTGCCAGCAGCCCTAAACTAGTAGCGGGCAAAAACATTCAGTACTTC.

This clonotype was detected only a few times. An end of the junction differs from the germline gene, which may be a read error. The J gene is TRBJ1-6, the V gene TRBV6-6; TRBD1 matches at 7 bases. The CDR3 length is 12 residues. CDR1 is MNHNY and CDR2 is SVGAGI in the germline V gene (reference sequence). DNA of the CDR3: TGTGCCAGCAGTTACGGGGGGACAGATCCTTACTTT. Residues: CASSYGGTDPYF.

The table lists this clonotype with a few counts. The V gene is TRBV30, the J gene TRBJ2-1; TRBD2 agrees at 9 bases. The CDR3 is 12 residues long. The germline CDR1 and CDR2 sequences are GTSNPN and SVGIG (reference sequence). The V segment lost 8 bases and the J segment 4 bases; nucleotides outside the gene matches: 3. The CDR3 spells CATTSGYNEQFF. As DNA, the CDR3 is TGTGCCACGACTAGCGGTTACAATGAGCAGTTCTTC.

The chain joins TRBV7-2 to TRBJ2-7; D perhaps matches TRBD1 (6 bases). Trimming shortened V by 4 bases and J by 1 base, and 11 bases separated the two germline ends. The CDR3 extends over 14 amino acids. Germline CDR1 reads SGHTA; CDR2 reads FQGNSA. The CDR3 DNA follows: TGTGCCAGCAGCTCGTTTAGGGGGTCCTACGAGCAGTACGTC. It is translated as CASSSFRGSYEQYV.

The rearrangement joins TRBV11-2 to TRBJ2-7; the D gene is possibly TRBD2 (6 bases). Germline V gene sequence: CDR1 SGHAT, CDR2 FQNNGV. There are 15 residues in the CDR3. The germline V and J ends were trimmed by 4 bases and 2 bases, with 15 bases remaining between them. This CDR3 is CASSSLRDFPYEQYV. DNA for the CDR3: TGTGCCAGCAGCTCACTCCGGGACTTTCCCTACGAGCAGTACGTC.

This clonotype was recorded many times. The chain employs TRBV7-9 and TRBJ2-7, with D uncertain. Germline lookup yields CDR1 SEHNR and CDR2 FQNEAQ (reference sequence). The CDR3 loop spans 13 amino acids. V gave up 1 base and J gave up 1 base, with 5 bases separating them. This CDR3 reads CASSLGPSYEQYF. CDR3 nucleotides: TGTGCCAGCAGCTTAGGTCCTTCCTACGAGCAGTACTTC.

This clonotype occurred many times. The rearrangement uses TRBV24-1 and TRBJ2-1; a weak D match, TRBD2 (6 bases). The CDR3 is 14 amino acids. The germline V and J ends were trimmed by 3 bases and 7 bases, with 12 bases remaining between them. Germline V gene data show CDR1 as KGHDR and CDR2 as SFDVKD. The CDR3: CATSDPRSGNEQFF. For the CDR3, the DNA is TGTGCCACCAGTGATCCACGTAGCGGTAATGAGCAGTTCTTC.

This clonotype was seen at least ten times. V is TRBV10-3 and J is TRBJ1-3; TRBD1 might be the D (5 bases). The V gene lost 4 bases and the J gene lost 4 bases, with 8 bases spanning the gap. Germline V CDR1 and CDR2: ENHRY, SYGVKD. This CDR3 spans 13 amino acids. The CDR3 spells CAISVEGGNTIYF. CDR3 DNA sequence: TGTGCCATCAGTGTGGAGGGGGGAAACACCATATATTTT.

The CDR3 DNA reads as TGTGCCAGCAGCTCACTAGCCGGGACAGCGCGTGAGACCCAGTACTTC. Its protein product is CASSSLAGTARETQYF. This chain uses TRBV5-6 with TRBJ2-5, with D possibly being TRBD1 (7 bases). V dropped 3 bases and J dropped 5 bases, with 20 bases sitting between them. Germline-derived CDR1 and CDR2 are SGHDT and YYEEEE. The CDR3 has 16 residues. Full variable domain (rest looked up from reference TRBV5-6 and TRBJ2-5): DAGVTQSPTHLIKTRGQQVTLRCSPKSGHDTVSWYQQALGQGPQFIFQYYEEEERQRGNFPDRFSGHQFPNYSSELNVNALLLGDSALYLCASSSLAGTARETQYFGPGTRLLVL.